The rows below give T cell receptor beta chains drawn from one sample of a study of T cells after yellow fever vaccination. In TCRdb, the 5' RACE reads were re-called with MiXCR into one record per CDR3 protein. The repertoire holds about 320,000 distinct CDR3 sequences, about 4.5% seen once, with roughly 21% in the top ten. This specimen consisted of PBMCs, obtained 15 days after the yellow fever booster vaccination. The source is a man aged 18 to 29 who received the YFV17D yellow fever vaccine. Both conserved end residues are part of each CDR3. The D gene is left open where the match is weak. Size is omitted from some rows. Given values are once, few, many or a class for expanded clones.

j_gene | d_gene | v_gene | abundance | CDR3aa | CDR3nt
TRBJ1-5 | . | TRBV12-3/TRBV12-4 | many | CASSSQTNNQPQHF | TGTGCCAGCAGTTCACAGACTAATAATCAGCCCCAGCATTTT
TRBJ1-2 | TRBD1 | TRBV5-1 | . | CASSSDRPNYGYTF | TGCGCCAGCAGCTCGGACAGGCCTAACTATGGCTACACCTTC
TRBJ1-3 | . | TRBV7-9 | many | CASRPTGQPGNTIYF | TGTGCCAGCAGGCCGACAGGACAACCTGGAAACACCATATATTTT
TRBJ2-1 | TRBD2 | TRBV20-1 | few | CSAWTSGSSSSYNEQFF | TGCAGTGCTTGGACTAGCGGGAGTAGTAGCTCCTACAATGAGCAGTTCTTC
TRBJ1-2 | . | TRBV7-2 | many | CASSLSAPLYGYTF | TGTGCCAGCAGCTTATCAGCCCCCCTCTATGGCTACACCTTC
TRBJ1-6 | . | TRBV7-6 | many | CASSSTGRQSSYNSPLHF | TGTGCCAGCAGCTCCACGGGACGGCAAAGCTCCTATAATTCACCCCTCCACTTT
TRBJ1-1 | . | TRBV12-3/TRBV12-4 | many | CASTLATDAEAFF | TGTGCCAGCACCCTTGCTACCGACGCTGAAGCTTTCTTT
TRBJ2-2 | . | TRBV20-1 | many | CSARLQTNTGELFF | TGCAGTGCTAGATTGCAGACCAACACCGGGGAGCTGTTTTTT
TRBJ2-1 | . | TRBV4-3 | many | CASSQDHPYRDYNEQFF | TGCGCCAGCAGCCAAGATCACCCGTACAGGGATTACAATGAGCAGTTCTTC
TRBJ2-7 | TRBD1 | TRBV7-2 | . | CASSFQGAGGEQYF | TGTGCCAGCAGCTTTCAGGGGGCTGGGGGCGAGCAGTACTTC
TRBJ1-3 | . | TRBV9 | many | CASSAVTGVGNTIYF | TGTGCCAGCAGCGCCGTTACGGGGGTCGGAAACACCATATATTTT
TRBJ1-2 | . | TRBV7-9 | . | CASSGQPGSGGYTF | TGTGCCAGCAGCGGTCAGCCAGGGTCAGGTGGCTACACCTTC
TRBJ1-2 | . | TRBV29-1 | few | CSVEVGGYGYTF | TGCAGCGTTGAAGTAGGGGGCTATGGCTACACCTTC
TRBJ2-3 | TRBD2 | TRBV7-2 | . | CASSLLSAGGPGTDTQYF | TGTGCCAGCAGCTTATTGTCGGCGGGGGGGCCGGGGACAGATACGCAGTATTTT
TRBJ2-1 | . | TRBV10-3 | . | CAISGRSATGNYNEQFF | TGTGCCATCAGTGGTCGGTCCGCAACAGGGAACTACAATGAGCAGTTCTTC
TRBJ2-1 | . | TRBV7-9 | . | CASLGGPHNEQFF | TGTGCCAGCCTAGGAGGACCCCACAATGAGCAGTTCTTC
TRBJ2-3 | . | TRBV6-2/TRBV6-3 | . | CASSYVRDTQYF | TGTGCCAGCAGTTACGTGCGAGATACGCAGTATTTT
TRBJ1-5 | TRBD1 | TRBV4-1 | many | CASSRGPQGSEEPQHF | TGCGCCAGCAGCCGCGGGCCACAGGGGAGTGAAGAGCCCCAGCATTTT
TRBJ1-1 | . | TRBV7-2 | many | CASSFTVDTEAFF | TGTGCCAGCAGCTTTACGGTGGACACTGAAGCTTTCTTT
TRBJ2-2 | TRBD2 | TRBV4-2 | few | CASSQGTGLADANTGELFF | TGTGCCAGCAGCCAAGGGACGGGACTAGCTGACGCGAACACCGGGGAGCTGTTTTTT
TRBJ2-3 | TRBD2 | TRBV4-3 | . | CASSQGRVAGWTDTQYF | TGCGCCAGCAGCCAAGGACGCGTAGCGGGTTGGACAGATACGCAGTATTTT
TRBJ2-3 | TRBD2 | TRBV7-2 | few | CASSLNGGMATDTQYF | TGTGCCAGCAGCTTGAACGGGGGGATGGCCACAGATACGCAGTATTTT
TRBJ2-3 | . | TRBV20-1 | few | CSAPDYSTDTQYF | TGCAGTGCGCCGGACTACAGCACAGATACGCAGTATTTT
TRBJ1-2 | TRBD1 | TRBV7-2 | many | CASSRDRNYGYTF | TGTGCCAGCAGCCGGGACAGGAACTATGGCTACACCTTC
TRBJ2-5 | . | TRBV4-2 | many | CASSQGHLPQETQYF | TGTGCCAGCAGCCAAGGACACCTACCACAAGAGACCCAGTACTTC
TRBJ2-5 | . | TRBV3-1 | few | CASSQDTTGQETQYF | TGTGCCAGCAGCCAAGATACCACAGGTCAAGAGACCCAGTACTTC
TRBJ2-6 | . | TRBV7-3 | few | CASSLRTSGANVLTF | TGTGCCAGCAGCCTTCGGACCTCTGGGGCCAACGTCCTGACTTTC
TRBJ2-6 | . | TRBV4-3 | . | CASSQESPGAGANVLTF | TGCGCCAGCAGCCAAGAAAGTCCGGGCGCCGGGGCCAACGTCCTGACTTTC
TRBJ2-1 | TRBD2 | TRBV5-1 | many | CASSPLPAGGWDEQFF | TGCGCCAGCAGTCCTCTCCCGGCGGGGGGCTGGGATGAGCAGTTCTTC
TRBJ2-1 | TRBD2 | TRBV27 | many | CASSRGGLENEQFF | TGTGCCAGCAGTCGGGGGGGGCTCGAGAATGAGCAGTTCTTC
TRBJ1-2 | . | TRBV7-2 | . | CASSLLTGFGYTF | TGTGCCAGCAGCCTCCTCACAGGGTTCGGCTACACCTTC
TRBJ1-1 | . | TRBV5-1 | . | CASSFYRMNTEAFF | TGCGCCAGCAGCTTCTACAGAATGAACACTGAAGCTTTCTTT
TRBJ2-5 | TRBD2 | TRBV6-5 | many | CASSYTYPGASGGAETQYF | TGTGCCAGCAGTTACACTTACCCGGGGGCTAGCGGGGGGGCTGAGACCCAGTACTTC
TRBJ2-7 | . | TRBV7-2 | . | CASSPNMGDPYEQYF | TGTGCCAGCAGCCCGAATATGGGGGACCCCTACGAGCAGTACTTC
TRBJ1-3 | . | TRBV12-3/TRBV12-4 | few | CASSLRKGAIYF | TGTGCCAGCAGTTTAAGGAAGGGGGCCATATATTTT
TRBJ2-1 | . | TRBV25-1 | few | CASSDHDTSGYSYNEQFF | TGTGCCAGCAGTGACCACGATACGAGCGGATACTCCTACAATGAGCAGTTCTTC